This T cell receptor beta chain originates from a study of control samples from healthy donors and cancer patients. Between the trimmed V and J ends, which lost 1 base and 5 bases, there was a span of 9 bases. The CDR3 length is 14 residues. CDR1 and CDR2 (germline): KGHSH, LQKENI. Assay used: immunoSEQ multiplex PCR; TCRdb lists only in-frame clones, some missing. This table holds approximately 100,000 clones, roughly 91% found once. The chain joins TRBV18 to TRBJ1-5; the D gene is possibly TRBD1 (5 bases). The sample comprised blood. The source is a woman aged 45 to 65 in good health. The CDR3 spells CASSPQRGDQPQHF. Written as DNA, the CDR3 is TGTGCCAGCTCACCACAGAGGGGCGATCAGCCCCAGCATTTT.